The 31 T cell receptor beta chains in this list originate from one sample, sequenced in a study of OX40 agonist ivuxolimab in advanced cancers. The assay was immunoSEQ multiplex PCR, and TCRdb's table has in-frame clones only and misses some. Of roughly 60,000 clones in the sample, 80% to 90% were seen once. This material consisted of CD4+ or CD8+ T cells sorted from blood, taken in a trial of the OX40 agonist ivuxolimab. All receptors come from an adult with an advanced solid tumor such as melanoma, head and neck, liver or kidney cancer.

This sequence joins TRBV6-1 and TRBJ2-7; tentatively, D is TRBD1 (5 bases). Germline loops: CDR1 MNHNS, CDR2 SASEGT. The CDR3 loop spans 14 amino acids. V was trimmed by 0 bases and J by 5 bases, leaving 11 bases between them. The CDR3 region is CASSEAGQGHEQYF. For the CDR3, the DNA is TGTGCCAGCAGTGAAGCCGGGCAGGGCCACGAGCAGTACTTC.

The chain recombines TRBV5-5 with TRBJ1-2, with no clear D. The CDR3 runs to 14 residues. The germline CDR1 and CDR2 sequences are SGHKS and YYEKEE (reference sequence). V lost 4 bases, J lost 4 bases, and 14 bases lay in between. The CDR3 sequence is CASSLGLGGYGYTF. The CDR3, as DNA: TGTGCCAGCAGCCTGGGCCTAGGCGGCTATGGCTACACCTTC.

The gene calls are TRBV28 and TRBJ1-4; no reliable D call. Germline V gene sequence: CDR1 MDHEN, CDR2 SYDVKM. The ends were cut back, 7 bases at V and 8 bases at J, with 11 bases in the middle. The CDR3 extends over 12 amino acids. For the CDR3, the DNA is TGTGCCAGCAACCTGGTGGGGGAAAAACTGTTTTTT. Protein: CASNLVGEKLFF. Looking up the rest from reference TRBV28 and TRBJ1-4 gives the full variable domain: DVKVTQSSRYLVKRTGEKVFLECVQDMDHENMFWYRQDPGLGLRLIYFSYDVKMKEKGDIPEGYSVSREKKERFSLILESASTNQTSMYLCASNLVGEKLFFGSGTQLSVL.

The chain recombines TRBV18 with TRBJ1-6; D remains ambiguous. This CDR3 spans 13 amino acids. V lost 1 base and J 8 bases, leaving 6 bases between the germline ends. Per germline, CDR1 KGHSH and CDR2 LQKENI. CDR3 in DNA: TGTGCCAGCTCACCACGAGCGGATTCACCCCTCCACTTT. As protein: CASSPRADSPLHF.

The chain employs TRBV30 and TRBJ2-7; D is ambiguous. The V gene lost 0 bases and the J gene lost 0 bases, with 9 bases spanning the gap. Germline V lookup: CDR1 GTSNPN, CDR2 SVGIG (reference sequence). CDR3 length: 14 residues. The CDR3 region has the DNA TGTGCCTGGAGTGTACTCGGTAGCTCCTACGAGCAGTACTTC. Residues: CAWSVLGSSYEQYF.

The J gene is TRBJ2-7, the V gene TRBV4-1; no clear D gene. V was shortened by 3 bases and J by 5 bases, with 17 bases between the two germline ends. The length of the CDR3 is 15 residues. Germline loops: CDR1 MGHRA, CDR2 YSYEKL. CDR3 DNA sequence: TGCGCCAGCAGCCAGGAAGTGGCCCAAGGCAACGAGCAGTACTTC. This gives the protein CASSQEVAQGNEQYF.

In its sample, this clone was seen a few times. V gene TRBV5-6 combines with J gene TRBJ2-6; 8 bases align to TRBD1. CDR3 length equals 15 residues. Germline loops: CDR1 SGHDT, CDR2 YYEEEE. V lost 4 bases and J lost 7; bases outside the gene matches: 7. CDR3 amino acids: CASSPDRGYANVLTF. The CDR3 DNA follows: TGTGCCAGCAGCCCCGACAGGGGATATGCCAACGTCCTGACTTTC.

This chain connects TRBV29-1 to TRBJ2-7, with 11 positions matching TRBD1. The CDR3 is 14 residues long. V lost 4 bases and J lost 3; bases outside the gene matches: 5. Germline CDR1 SQVTM, CDR2 ANQGSEA. The CDR3 is CSVGKGQGVYEQYF. The CDR3 DNA reads TGCAGCGTTGGTAAGGGACAGGGGGTCTACGAGCAGTACTTC.

This chain uses TRBV18 with TRBJ1-5; D gene unclear. This CDR3 region has 16 residues. Trimming took 4 bases from V and 4 from J, leaving 17 bases between them. Germline CDR1 KGHSH, CDR2 LQKENI. CDR3 nucleotide sequence: TGTGCCAGCTCACTATTTGCCCGAACGGCTAATCAGCCCCAGCATTTT. Translating gives CASSLFARTANQPQHF.

The V gene is TRBV7-8, the J gene TRBJ1-2; D gene ambiguous. V was trimmed by 2 bases and J by 4 bases, leaving 8 bases between them. The CDR3 length is 13 residues. In germline, CDR1 is SGHVS, CDR2 FQNEAQ. For the CDR3, the DNA is TGTGCCAGCAGCTTAATGGCAGCCTATGGCTACACCTTC. Encoded protein: CASSLMAAYGYTF.

Remarks on this clone: The same CDR3 also results from other DNA sequences found in this sample. This chain links TRBV7-9 with TRBJ2-5; a weak D match, TRBD1 (6 bases). CDR1 is SEHNR and CDR2 is FQNEAQ in the germline V gene (reference sequence). V lost 2 bases and J lost 4, with 8 bases in between. The CDR3 loop spans 13 amino acids. This CDR3 reads CASSLSGAETQYF. Written as DNA, the CDR3 is TGTGCCAGCAGCTTATCAGGGGCAGAGACCCAGTACTTC.

The chain recombines TRBV19 with TRBJ2-3; no definite D call. This CDR3 region has 12 residues. V lost 5 bases and J lost 7, with 10 bases in between. CDR1 LNHDA and CDR2 SQIVND come from the germline V gene (reference sequence). This chain's CDR3 is CASSPDGNTQYF. CDR3 nucleotide sequence: TGTGCCAGTAGTCCCGACGGAAATACGCAGTATTTT.

This rearrangement joins TRBV2 to TRBJ2-3, with unresolved D. V was clipped by 3 bases and J by 5 bases, with 6 bases between them. Germline V CDR1 and CDR2: SNHLY, FYNNEI. The CDR3 loop spans 12 amino acids. The chain's CDR3 is CASSDLQDTQYF. The CDR3 coding sequence is TGTGCCAGCAGTGACCTCCAAGATACGCAGTATTTT.

The chain combines TRBV19 with TRBJ1-5, with D hard to call. This CDR3 contains 15 residues. Germline-derived CDR1 and CDR2 are LNHDA and SQIVND (reference sequence). Trimming removed 6 bases from V and 0 bases from J, with 12 bases in between. The DNA for the CDR3 is TGTGCCAGTAGCCCCGAACAGTATAGCAATCAGCCCCAGCATTTT. This codes for CASSPEQYSNQPQHF.

The chain employs TRBV27 and TRBJ2-4; D is uncertain. From germline, CDR1 is MNHEY and CDR2 SMNVEV (reference sequence). Trimming pared 0 bases from V and 0 bases from J, leaving 3 bases between. The CDR3 has 14 residues. As DNA, the CDR3 is TGTGCCAGCAGTTTATCCAGAGCCAAAAACATTCAGTACTTC. It codes for CASSLSRAKNIQYF.

The chain recombines TRBV4-1 with TRBJ1-2, with a tentative D call TRBD1 (6 bases). The germline gives CDR1 MGHRA, CDR2 YSYEKL. Trimming took 5 bases from V and 3 from J, leaving 13 bases between them. There are 14 residues in the CDR3. In DNA form, the CDR3 reads TGCGCCAGCAGCTTGAGGGGGGGGGACTATGGCTACACCTTC. Translating it yields CASSLRGGDYGYTF.

The V gene is TRBV29-1, the J gene TRBJ2-2, with 10 bases identical to TRBD1. CDR1 and CDR2 (germline): SQVTM, ANQGSEA. The CDR3 is 14 amino acids. The V gene end was trimmed by 3 bases and the J gene end by 5 bases; junction bases not matched to a gene: 3. CDR3 loop: CSVDDRGRTGELFF. The CDR3 DNA sequence: TGCAGCGTTGATGACAGGGGGCGTACCGGGGAGCTGTTTTTT.

The CDR3 here is CASSFPGTILRNEQFF. The CDR3 bases are TGTGCCAGCAGTTTTCCCGGGACTATCCTCCGGAATGAGCAGTTCTTC. The chain recombines TRBV28 with TRBJ2-1; TRBD2 matches at 7 bases. The length of the CDR3 is 16 residues. The J segment lost 7 bases and the V segment lost 3 bases, leaving 12 bases of the junction unmatched. Germline CDR1 MDHEN, CDR2 SYDVKM.

This clone was recorded a few times. This rearrangement joins TRBV10-1 to TRBJ1-2, with 8 bases that match TRBD1. Trimming removed 4 bases from V and 3 bases from J; junction bases left unmatched: 10. CDR3 length equals 16 residues. Germline V gives CDR1 WNHNN, CDR2 SYGVQD (reference sequence). The CDR3 loop is CASSGQDRASDYGYTF. CDR3 in DNA: TGCGCCAGCAGTGGGCAGGACAGGGCATCCGACTATGGCTACACCTTC.

This clone is categorized as medium-sized. The rearrangement uses TRBV28 and TRBJ1-3, with 7 bases lining up with TRBD1. The CDR3 length is 15 residues. V lost 6 bases and J lost 10; bases outside the gene matches: 15. The germline gives CDR1 MDHEN, CDR2 SYDVKM. The CDR3 reads CASSTFRDSGRTIYF. The CDR3 DNA reads TGTGCCAGCAGCACGTTCAGGGACAGCGGTAGGACCATATATTTT.

The chain employs TRBV19 and TRBJ2-7; 11 nucleotides align to TRBD2. V was pared by 3 bases and J by 4 bases, with 17 bases of the junction left unmatched. This CDR3 is 19 amino acids long. Per germline, CDR1 LNHDA and CDR2 SQIVND (reference sequence). CDR3 amino acids: CASSIPDRSSGRAIYEQYF. CDR3 bases: TGTGCCAGTAGTATCCCCGACAGAAGTAGCGGGAGGGCTATATACGAGCAGTACTTC.

The chain recombines TRBV4-1 with TRBJ1-6; D remains unclear. Trimming took off 1 base at V and 8 bases at J, with 12 bases between the two ends. This CDR3 comprises 15 residues. Germline CDR1 reads MGHRA; CDR2 reads YSYEKL. DNA for the CDR3: TGCGCCAGCAGCCAAGCTGACCTCTTGGATTCACCCCTCCACTTT. Translation gives CASSQADLLDSPLHF.

V and J are TRBV7-2 and TRBJ2-5, with 10 bases identical to TRBD2. Trimming cost V 0 bases and J 4 bases; bases outside gene matches: 5. The CDR3 consists of 16 residues. The germline V gene encodes CDR1 SGHTA and CDR2 FQGNSA. CDR3 in DNA: TGTGCCAGCAGCTTAGCGAGACTAGCGGGTAGAGAGACCCAGTACTTC. Its translation is CASSLARLAGRETQYF.

The gene calls are TRBV7-2 and TRBJ2-1; tentative D call: TRBD2 (6 bases). CDR3 length equals 14 residues. V lost 4 bases and J 9 bases, leaving 16 bases between the germline ends. Per germline, CDR1 SGHTA and CDR2 FQGNSA. CDR3 amino acids: CASSSIGGNSEQFF. The CDR3 DNA sequence: TGTGCCAGCAGCTCTATTGGGGGGAATAGTGAGCAGTTCTTC. Complete variable domain (other parts from reference TRBV7-2 and TRBJ2-1): GAGVSQSPSNKVTEKGKDVELRCDPISGHTALYWYRQSLGQGLEFLIYFQGNSAPDKSGLPSDRFSAERTGGSVSTLTIQRTQQEDSAVYLCASSSIGGNSEQFFGPGTRLTVL.

The chain joins TRBV4-3 to TRBJ1-1; 7 positions agree with TRBD1. Trimming removed 0 bases from V and 7 bases from J; junction bases left unmatched: 11. Germline V gives CDR1 LGHNA, CDR2 YSLEER. The CDR3 has 16 residues. The CDR3 coding sequence is TGCGCCAGCAGCCAAGATCTAGGGAGACAGGGTTATGAAGCTTTCTTT. Its translation: CASSQDLGRQGYEAFF.

J is TRBJ1-1 and V is TRBV2, with a weak D call TRBD1 (5 bases). Looked up from germline, CDR1 is SNHLY and CDR2 is FYNNEI. The CDR3 extends over 14 amino acids. V shed 0 bases and J shed 5 bases, with 10 bases lying between them. DNA for the CDR3: TGTGCCAGCAGTGAAGCGGAGACAGTTACTGAAGCTTTCTTT. Residues: CASSEAETVTEAFF.

The chain employs TRBV7-9 and TRBJ2-3, with unresolved D. The CDR3 runs to 14 residues. The V and J ends lost 6 bases and 0 bases respectively, with 10 bases between them. The germline CDR1 and CDR2 sequences are SEHNR and FQNEAQ (reference sequence). CDR3 nucleotides: TGTGCCAGCAGTCATTCCAGTAGCACAGATACGCAGTATTTT. It yields the protein CASSHSSSTDTQYF.

The genes are TRBV19 and TRBJ1-2; 10 bases are a match to TRBD1. Germline loops: CDR1 LNHDA, CDR2 SQIVND (reference sequence). The CDR3 runs 16 residues. After removal of 4 bases from V and 5 bases from J, the junction contained 10 bases not matched to a gene. The CDR3 DNA sequence: TGTGCCAGTAGTACGCCCGACAGGGGGCTTGGGTATGGCTACACCTTC. Translating gives CASSTPDRGLGYGYTF.

The chain uses TRBV10-3 and TRBJ2-1; D is perhaps TRBD2 (6 bases). V lost 3 bases and J lost 0, with 15 bases in between. The CDR3 loop spans 17 amino acids. CDR1 is ENHRY and CDR2 is SYGVKD in the germline V gene. The CDR3 DNA follows: TGTGCCATCAGTGAAGCGGGCTCCTCCAGCTCCTACAATGAGCAGTTCTTC. Translated: CAISEAGSSSSYNEQFF.

The chain links TRBV28 to TRBJ2-6; 7 positions agree with TRBD2. Germline V lookup: CDR1 MDHEN, CDR2 SYDVKM. Germline trimming cut 6 bases from V and 0 bases from J; bases unmatched to any gene: 5. The CDR3 covers 16 residues. In DNA form, the CDR3 reads TGTGCCAGCAGCCGGGGCGGGAGCTCTGGGGCCAACGTCCTGACTTTC. Its protein is CASSRGGSSGANVLTF.

The chain is built from TRBV19 and TRBJ1-1; the match to TRBD1 covers 10 bases. From germline, CDR1 is LNHDA and CDR2 SQIVND (reference sequence). J gave up 5 bases and V 7 bases, and 4 bases lay outside the gene matches. The CDR3 runs to 13 residues. The CDR3 region has the DNA TGTGCCAGTACTGCGGACAGGGGGACTGAAGCTTTCTTT. Residues: CASTADRGTEAFF.